Reported below is one T cell receptor (beta chain). No antigen is known for it. This record belongs to a study of T cell responses to AZD1222 COVID-19 vaccine. Sequencing was performed with immunoSEQ multiplex PCR; in TCRdb, only in-frame clones are kept and a portion is missing. The sample contains 75,000 to 90,000 clones, approximately 81% of which appear only once. CDR3 length: 16 amino acids. V lost 3 bases, J lost 4 bases, and 11 bases stayed unmatched. Germline loops: CDR1 SGHDT, CDR2 YYEEEE. General observations from the study: Spike-specific TCR repertoires showed rising breadth and depth after two AZD1222 doses. Seropositive status at baseline applied to only a handful of AZD1222 recipients. Most donors were white British and more were female, and clonal diversity was possibly underestimated. Nearly half of the spike-specific TCRs reportedly recognize variant regions that carry no mutations.

The sequences come from peripheral blood, collected on day 0 of AZD1222 vaccination. The chain carries TRBV5-6 and TRBJ2-7, with 9 bases lining up with TRBD1. The receptor comes from an adult in good health. The CDR3 loop is CASSSQTGTGPYEQYF. The DNA for the CDR3 is TGTGCCAGCAGCTCCCAGACCGGGACAGGGCCTTACGAGCAGTACTTC.